This T cell receptor beta chain was observed in a study of beta chain features in type 1 diabetes. General study findings and limits: No resolution was reached here on whether HLA type influences TCRB rearrangement. Type 1 diabetes patients showed a moderate but significant shortening of TCRB CDR3s in all four CD4+ subsets. Comparison showed that naive, central memory and Treg TCRB repertoires appeared more similar among patients than among healthy donors. Cells with high TCR expression could be over-represented by cDNA sequencing.

CD4+ naive, central memory, regulatory and stem cell-like memory subsets were isolated by sorting on CD45RO/CCR7/CD25/CD127/CD95/CD27. This CDR3 has 15 residues. The germline gives CDR1 LGHNA, CDR2 YSLEER. V was cut by 0 bases and J by 1 base, with 9 bases left in between. This clone was observed a few times. Its target is unknown. Every bit of the isolated RNA underwent reverse transcription, so sequencing read expressed TCRB transcripts. TCRdb's table, derived via immunoSEQ multiplex PCR, lists solely in-frame clones and lacks some. The sample lists roughly 150,000 clones, approximately 8% occurring once.

Input material: central memory CD4+ T cells from blood. This receptor was taken from a man younger than 35 with type 1 diabetes. This rearrangement joins TRBV4-3 to TRBJ1-2, with D maybe TRBD1 (6 bases). DNA of the CDR3: TGCGCCAGCAGCCAAGATAAAGGGGGTAACTATGGCTACACCTTC. This codes for CASSQDKGGNYGYTF.